The source of this T cell receptor (beta chain) is a study of cytomegalovirus exposure and HLA in healthy donors. The PCR employed 60 Vbeta primers together with 13 Jbeta primers. The repertoire was sequenced with immunoSEQ multiplex PCR; TCRdb's copy has only in-frame clones and lacks some. This sample has 110,000 to 150,000 clones, with about 72% found just once. The length of the CDR3 is 13 residues. The V segment lost 6 bases and the J segment 4 bases; nucleotides outside the gene matches: 3. Germline V gene sequence: CDR1 SGHVS, CDR2 FQNEAQ. The source of this sequence is a man aged 35-49 years in good health and CMV-seronegative. The sequencing input was PBMCs. The chain carries TRBV7-8 and TRBJ2-5, with TRBD1 matching 9 bases. CDR3 sequence (DNA): TGTGCCAGCAGGACAGGGGGAAGAGAGACCCAGTACTTC. Its protein is CASRTGGRETQYF.